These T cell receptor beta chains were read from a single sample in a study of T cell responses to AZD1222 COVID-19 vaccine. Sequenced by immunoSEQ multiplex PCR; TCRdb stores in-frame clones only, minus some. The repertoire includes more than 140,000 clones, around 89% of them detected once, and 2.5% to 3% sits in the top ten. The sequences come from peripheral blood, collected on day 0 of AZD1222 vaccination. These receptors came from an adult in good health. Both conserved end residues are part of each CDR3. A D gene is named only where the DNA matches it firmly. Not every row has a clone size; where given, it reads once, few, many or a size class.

CDR3nt: TGTGCCAGCACGAGGGTAGGGACAGGGTTCCCAGATACGCAGTATTTT; CDR3aa: CASTRVGTGFPDTQYF; j_gene: TRBJ2-3; abundance: few; d_gene: TRBD1; v_gene: TRBV2
CDR3nt: TGTGCCAGCAGCCTGACACAGGGGCCGGGACGCCACGAGCAGTACTTC; CDR3aa: CASSLTQGPGRHEQYF; j_gene: TRBJ2-7; abundance: .; d_gene: TRBD1; v_gene: TRBV7-9
CDR3nt: TGTGCCAGCAGCTTGGAGAGATCCTACGAGCAGTACTTC; CDR3aa: CASSLERSYEQYF; j_gene: TRBJ2-7; abundance: .; d_gene: .; v_gene: TRBV12-3/TRBV12-4
CDR3nt: TGTGCCAGCAGCGTTACGGGATTTAGCCAAGAGACCCAGTACTTC; CDR3aa: CASSVTGFSQETQYF; j_gene: TRBJ2-5; abundance: .; d_gene: .; v_gene: TRBV9
CDR3nt: TGCGCCAGCAGTGACCCCGGGACAGGGGGTCGGACACCCCTCCACTTT; CDR3aa: CASSDPGTGGRTPLHF; j_gene: TRBJ1-6; abundance: .; d_gene: TRBD1; v_gene: TRBV10-2
CDR3nt: TGTGCCAGCATCGGGTCCTCTGGAAACACCATATATTTT; CDR3aa: CASIGSSGNTIYF; j_gene: TRBJ1-3; abundance: once; d_gene: .; v_gene: TRBV2
CDR3nt: TGTGCCAGCAGTTCGACAGGGGCTGTAATGAACACTGAAGCTTTCTTT; CDR3aa: CASSSTGAVMNTEAFF; j_gene: TRBJ1-1; abundance: .; d_gene: TRBD1; v_gene: TRBV27
CDR3nt: TGCGCCAGCAGCTTACAGGGAAGGGAAGCTCCAACGTACGAGCAGTACTTC; CDR3aa: CASSLQGREAPTYEQYF; j_gene: TRBJ2-7; abundance: .; d_gene: .; v_gene: TRBV5-1
CDR3nt: TGTGCCAGCAGCAAAGTAGCCCCTGGGGCCGGGGAGCTGTTTTTT; CDR3aa: CASSKVAPGAGELFF; j_gene: TRBJ2-2; abundance: .; d_gene: .; v_gene: TRBV7-7
CDR3nt: TGTGCCAGCCTCGGGGCGGGCCATGAGCAGTTCTTC; CDR3aa: CASLGAGHEQFF; j_gene: TRBJ2-1; abundance: .; d_gene: .; v_gene: TRBV6-5
CDR3nt: TGTGCCAGCAGTTCGCCGGGACTAGCGGCCTACGAGCAGTACTTC; CDR3aa: CASSSPGLAAYEQYF; j_gene: TRBJ2-7; abundance: once; d_gene: TRBD2; v_gene: TRBV6-5
CDR3nt: TGTGCCAGCAGCGGGGGACTAGCGGCGAACACCGGGGAGCTGTTTTTT; CDR3aa: CASSGGLAANTGELFF; j_gene: TRBJ2-2; abundance: .; d_gene: TRBD2; v_gene: TRBV9
CDR3nt: TGTGCCAGCAGTCGAAGGACAATCGGGTACTATGGCTACACCTTC; CDR3aa: CASSRRTIGYYGYTF; j_gene: TRBJ1-2; abundance: .; d_gene: .; v_gene: TRBV2
CDR3nt: TGCGCCAGCAGCCAAGACGGGGGGCTGGAAGCTTTCTTT; CDR3aa: CASSQDGGLEAFF; j_gene: TRBJ1-1; abundance: .; d_gene: .; v_gene: TRBV4-3
CDR3nt: TGTGCCAGCAGCCAAGATCTTGCCCCCAAGATCCGTATAGAAGCTTTCTTT; CDR3aa: CASSQDLAPKIRIEAFF; j_gene: TRBJ1-1; abundance: .; d_gene: .; v_gene: TRBV3-1/TRBV3-2
CDR3nt: TGCGCCAGCAGCCAAGGTCCGCCCGTCACAGATACGCAGTATTTT; CDR3aa: CASSQGPPVTDTQYF; j_gene: TRBJ2-3; abundance: once; d_gene: .; v_gene: TRBV4-1
CDR3nt: TGTGCCAGTAGTCCGGGCCCGAACACTGAAGCTTTCTTT; CDR3aa: CASSPGPNTEAFF; j_gene: TRBJ1-1; abundance: .; d_gene: .; v_gene: TRBV19
CDR3nt: TGTGCCAGCAGCCCACAGGGGTGGGACTATGGCTACACCTTC; CDR3aa: CASSPQGWDYGYTF; j_gene: TRBJ1-2; abundance: .; d_gene: TRBD1; v_gene: TRBV6-6
CDR3nt: TGTGCCAGCAGTGAATGGGGTCTGTGGGAAAGGAATGGCTACACCTTC; CDR3aa: CASSEWGLWERNGYTF; j_gene: TRBJ1-2; abundance: .; d_gene: .; v_gene: TRBV2
CDR3nt: TGTGCCAGTAGTACCGGGACAGGTTTAACTGGAAACACCATATATTTT; CDR3aa: CASSTGTGLTGNTIYF; j_gene: TRBJ1-3; abundance: few; d_gene: TRBD1; v_gene: TRBV19
CDR3nt: TGTGCCAGCAGACCAGACAGGGGCACTGAAGCTTTCTTT; CDR3aa: CASRPDRGTEAFF; j_gene: TRBJ1-1; abundance: .; d_gene: TRBD1; v_gene: TRBV6-5
CDR3nt: TGTGCCAGCAGTTTTAGGAACACTGAAGCTTTCTTT; CDR3aa: CASSFRNTEAFF; j_gene: TRBJ1-1; abundance: once; d_gene: .; v_gene: TRBV28
CDR3nt: TGTGCCAGCAGCTTCGGGGGCCAATGGGTCTTC; CDR3aa: CASSFGGQWVF; j_gene: TRBJ2-1; abundance: .; d_gene: .; v_gene: TRBV7-9
CDR3nt: TGTGCCAGTAGTAAAGGGAGCTCCTATAATTCACCCCTCCACTTT; CDR3aa: CASSKGSSYNSPLHF; j_gene: TRBJ1-6; abundance: .; d_gene: .; v_gene: TRBV19
CDR3nt: TGTGCCAGCAGCTTAGGTCCTTCCTCTAATGGCTACACCTTC; CDR3aa: CASSLGPSSNGYTF; j_gene: TRBJ1-2; abundance: .; d_gene: .; v_gene: TRBV7-2
CDR3nt: TGTGCCAGCTCACCGCGTCGGGGGCAGGAGAACACTGAAGCTTTCTTT; CDR3aa: CASSPRRGQENTEAFF; j_gene: TRBJ1-1; abundance: .; d_gene: .; v_gene: TRBV18
CDR3nt: TGTGCCAGCTCACGACAGAGGGGAGGGACTAATGAAAAACTGTTTTTT; CDR3aa: CASSRQRGGTNEKLFF; j_gene: TRBJ1-4; abundance: .; d_gene: .; v_gene: TRBV18
CDR3nt: TGCGCCAGCAGCCTCCAGGGGGCCGGTGGGGGGGAGCTGTTTTTT; CDR3aa: CASSLQGAGGGELFF; j_gene: TRBJ2-2; abundance: .; d_gene: TRBD1; v_gene: TRBV4-3
CDR3nt: TGTGCCAGCAGCTTAAGGGCCGGGAGGGAGACCCAGTACTTC; CDR3aa: CASSLRAGRETQYF; j_gene: TRBJ2-5; abundance: .; d_gene: TRBD2; v_gene: TRBV7-3
CDR3nt: TGTGCCAGCAGCCCTCGACTAGGTGCGGAGACCCAGTACTTC; CDR3aa: CASSPRLGAETQYF; j_gene: TRBJ2-5; abundance: few; d_gene: .; v_gene: TRBV6-2/TRBV6-3
CDR3nt: TGTGCCAGCAGTTTGTCCGGGACAGGGGCAACTAATGAAAAACTGTTTTTT; CDR3aa: CASSLSGTGATNEKLFF; j_gene: TRBJ1-4; abundance: .; d_gene: TRBD1; v_gene: TRBV28
CDR3nt: TGTGCCAGCAGTTTAACCCGAGGGGCAGGCTATGGCTACACCTTC; CDR3aa: CASSLTRGAGYGYTF; j_gene: TRBJ1-2; abundance: .; d_gene: .; v_gene: TRBV27
CDR3nt: TGTGCCAGCAGTTTATGGGCTAGCAACAATGAGCAGTTCTTC; CDR3aa: CASSLWASNNEQFF; j_gene: TRBJ2-1; abundance: .; d_gene: .; v_gene: TRBV28
CDR3nt: TGTGCCAGCAGCTTAGATCCGGCCTCTGGAAACACCATATATTTT; CDR3aa: CASSLDPASGNTIYF; j_gene: TRBJ1-3; abundance: .; d_gene: .; v_gene: TRBV7-2
CDR3nt: TGTGCCAGCAGAGACAGGGGCGACGGGGAGCTGTTTTTT; CDR3aa: CASRDRGDGELFF; j_gene: TRBJ2-2; abundance: .; d_gene: TRBD1; v_gene: TRBV19
CDR3nt: TGCGCCAGCAGGGGGCAGGCCGTCTCTGGGGCCAACGTCCTGACTTTC; CDR3aa: CASRGQAVSGANVLTF; j_gene: TRBJ2-6; abundance: .; d_gene: .; v_gene: TRBV5-1
CDR3nt: TGTGCCAGTAGTCTTTTTACTGAAGCTTTCTTT; CDR3aa: CASSLFTEAFF; j_gene: TRBJ1-1; abundance: .; d_gene: .; v_gene: TRBV19
CDR3nt: TGTGCCAGCAGTTACGAGATGCGACAGAATTCACCCCTCCACTTT; CDR3aa: CASSYEMRQNSPLHF; j_gene: TRBJ1-6; abundance: .; d_gene: .; v_gene: TRBV6-5
CDR3nt: TGTGCCAGCAGTCCCGGGGGGAGCTCCTACGAGCAGTACTTC; CDR3aa: CASSPGGSSYEQYF; j_gene: TRBJ2-7; abundance: .; d_gene: TRBD2; v_gene: TRBV28
CDR3nt: TGCGCCAGCAGCCAAGCGGTCCTGAACACCGGGGAGCTGTTTTTT; CDR3aa: CASSQAVLNTGELFF; j_gene: TRBJ2-2; abundance: .; d_gene: .; v_gene: TRBV4-3
CDR3nt: TGCGCCAGCAGCCAAGTGGGACAGGTCGCTTCCTACGAGCAGTACTTC; CDR3aa: CASSQVGQVASYEQYF; j_gene: TRBJ2-7; abundance: .; d_gene: TRBD1; v_gene: TRBV4-1
CDR3nt: TGTGCCAGCATTGACAGGGGGGTAAGAGAGACCCAGTACTTC; CDR3aa: CASIDRGVRETQYF; j_gene: TRBJ2-5; abundance: once; d_gene: TRBD1; v_gene: TRBV28
CDR3nt: TGCAGTGCTAGTGGTCAGGGGAGGGCCGGGTCAGGATATGGCTACACCTTC; CDR3aa: CSASGQGRAGSGYGYTF; j_gene: TRBJ1-2; abundance: .; d_gene: .; v_gene: TRBV20-1
CDR3nt: TGTGCCAGCTCACCAAACAGGGACCGTGCCTACGAGCAGTACTTC; CDR3aa: CASSPNRDRAYEQYF; j_gene: TRBJ2-7; abundance: .; d_gene: .; v_gene: TRBV18
CDR3nt: TGTGCCCGCAGCGGACCCGGGACGGGGGGACCCCGGGGGCCCCAGTACTTC; CDR3aa: CARSGPGTGGPRGPQYF; j_gene: TRBJ2-5; abundance: once; d_gene: .; v_gene: TRBV5-4
CDR3nt: TGTGCCAGCAGGAGGACAGGGGACCCCAATCAGCCCCAGCATTTT; CDR3aa: CASRRTGDPNQPQHF; j_gene: TRBJ1-5; abundance: .; d_gene: TRBD1; v_gene: TRBV6-5
CDR3nt: TGTGCCAGCAGCCATTTTAGCGGGGGGGAGCAGTTCTTC; CDR3aa: CASSHFSGGEQFF; j_gene: TRBJ2-1; abundance: .; d_gene: TRBD2; v_gene: TRBV14
CDR3nt: TGTGCTAGTGGTTTGGTACTTAGGGGATTCGGGGACACTGAAGCTTTCTTT; CDR3aa: CASGLVLRGFGDTEAFF; j_gene: TRBJ1-1; abundance: .; d_gene: .; v_gene: TRBV12-5